This TCR beta chain is drawn from a study of T cells in localized non-small cell lung cancer (dated by TCRdb to 2020 to 2022). In terms of the full investigation: Comparing tumors with uninvolved tumor-adjacent lungs, the study looked at the T cell repertoires of approximately 250 patients with early-stage NSCLC. The cohort was made up of around 250 treatment-naive NSCLC patients whose localized lung tumors had been resected. NSCLC patients had a mean age of approximately 66 years, and 120 to 150 were male and about a hundred female.

At diagnosis, peripheral blood, uninvolved tumor-adjacent lung and tumor were collected and were preserved as a mix of fresh-frozen and FFPE material. For TCR repertoire profiling, blood samples were analyzed in the form of peripheral blood mononuclear cells. V was cut back by 5 bases and J by 0 bases, leaving a gap of 13 bases between them. The germline V gene specifies SGHTA as CDR1 and FQGNSA as CDR2. The CDR3 sequence holds 16 residues, the cysteine and phenylalanine included. Only the CDR3 DNA is retained, 48 bases long and in frame from the first base. Paper-wide results and their limitations: Of the top 100 tumor clones, a median of 57 were detected in paired uninvolved adjacent lung; approximately 28 were also among that lung's top 100. Because multi-region tumor sequencing was not performed, intratumor heterogeneity could not be ruled out. Higher blood T cell density associated with longer overall survival, while higher adjacent-lung clonality associated with shorter survival. Because the study design was exploratory, TCR variables were selected using unadjusted p-values without false-discovery rate correction. Uninvolved tumor-adjacent lung showed the highest T cell clonality, higher than tumor, which suggests more focused antigenic responses in the adjacent lung.

With respect to this clone: Its antigen is not yet known. Per-nucleotide qualities are absent, and no much larger clonotype sits a single base away.

The immunoSEQ Assay was used to sequence TCR beta CDR3 regions from DNA. For the original study's pipeline: To compute T cell density, TCR beta template counts were normalized to usable DNA, which was estimated by amplifying housekeeping genes. Richness was estimated using the preseqR package, with extrapolation to 400,000 templates for PBMC samples and to 120,000 templates for tissue samples. Clonality was taken to be one minus Pielou's evenness. Differential abundance testing on productive amino-acid clonotypes, with a minimum total count of 5 and an alpha of 0.1, was used to identify tissue-enriched TCRs. The Jaccard Index and the Morisita Overlap Index were used to measure repertoire overlap between compartments. TCR beta CDR3s were clustered by GLIPH together with public tetramer-defined viral CDR3s, and at least three viral sequences plus V-gene enrichment were required for viral motifs. Drawn from immuneACCESS, this table holds only the in-frame rearrangements with V and J called that TCRdb kept. Clones are partly lost; checked studies trace under half to an unresolved V gene and leave the rest unexplained. The DNA was the basis for D and trimming; V, J and clone size are from that table. The sample data list about 82,000 clones, and around 82% of these were observed just once. The ten biggest clones cover 15% to 20% of the sample.

Sequenced here: PBMCs, sampled before any cancer treatment. The receptor was derived from a man aged 35 to 70 with stage II squamous cell lung carcinoma. This chain is built from TRBV7-2 and TRBJ2-2; TRBD2 is perhaps the D gene, given 5 matching bases. The bases are TGTGCCAGCAGCCACAGACACGGGGCGAACACCGGGGAGCTGTTTTTT. It specifies CASSHRHGANTGELFF.